The T cell receptor (beta chain) under discussion was sequenced for a study of cytomegalovirus exposure and HLA in healthy donors. This clone has only one observation. Its specificity is unknown. The study, taken as a whole, reports: A classifier reportedly called cytomegalovirus status with high sensitivity and specificity. By a later analysis, the bulk of CMV-associated TCR beta chains appeared HLA-restricted. Immune exposure data for these donors was limited to CMV serostatus.

With 60 Vbeta and 13 Jbeta primers, the PCR was carried out. Clones were read by immunoSEQ multiplex PCR, and TCRdb kept only the in-frame ones, dropping some. The table shows around 150,000 clones, with around 81% occurring only once. This receptor was obtained from a woman aged 40 to 50 in good health and CMV-seronegative. The sequencing sample was made of PBMCs.

The CDR3 here is CASSHSGTVNQPQHF. The CDR3, as DNA: TGTGCCAGCAGTCATTCCGGGACAGTGAATCAGCCCCAGCATTTT. This chain joins TRBV6-1 and TRBJ1-5; 7 bases map to TRBD1. Germline V gene data show CDR1 as MNHNS and CDR2 as SASEGT. After removal of 5 bases from V and 4 bases from J, the junction contained 8 bases not matched to a gene. There are 15 residues in the CDR3.